This T cell receptor (beta chain) appears in the sequencing data of a study of shared clonotypes between healthy human individuals. Study results and limitations: It was only blood that was sampled, and tissue repertoires likely differ. An effect of sequencing depth on clonotype sharing among donors was expected.

Each unsorted sample relied on roughly 90 million PBMCs as its source of genomic DNA. Original analysis: ImmunoSEQ gave junction-only sequences without quality scores, so filtering differed. Assay used: immunoSEQ multiplex PCR; TCRdb lists only in-frame clones, some missing. Clone size and the V and J calls come from that table; the DNA yielded D and trimming. In the table there are 400,000 to 500,000 clones, 76% of which are singletons. Comments on this clone: Its antigen is unknown.

Trimming removed 3 bases at V and 3 bases at J, with 15 bases between. The CDR3 loop spans 15 amino acids. CDR1 is SGHDT and CDR2 is YYEEEE in the germline V gene. The sample taken for sequencing was PBMCs. The genes are TRBV5-6 and TRBJ1-2, with D tentatively TRBD1 (6 bases). This receptor was obtained from a woman aged 40 to 55 in good health. Some clones in this sample may be carry-over from other donors' samples. CDR3 sequence reads: CASSSRRGVYYGYTF. The CDR3 DNA is TGTGCCAGCAGCTCCCGTAGGGGGGTCTACTATGGCTACACCTTC.